A single sample is the source of the 30 T cell receptor beta chains below, sequenced in a study of PD-L1 blockade in urothelial cancer. TCRdb's copy holds only in-frame clones and misses some; the assay was immunoSEQ multiplex PCR. The profile shows approximately 37,000 clones, about four fifths of them singletons. Material: PBMCs, obtained around atezolizumab (anti-PD-L1) treatment. Receptors were obtained from a man in his 60s with urothelial cancer.

V and J are TRBV19 and TRBJ2-7, with a weak D call TRBD2 (5 bases). V shed 5 bases and J shed 2 bases, with 10 bases lying between them. CDR1 and CDR2 (germline): LNHDA, SQIVND (reference sequence). This CDR3 region has 13 residues. The DNA for the CDR3 is TGTGCCAGTAGTTCCGGGATAGCCTACGAGCAGTACTTC. Its translation is CASSSGIAYEQYF.

This rearrangement joins TRBV5-1 to TRBJ2-1; the match to TRBD1 covers 7 bases. This CDR3 has 15 residues. Germline CDR1 and CDR2: SGHRS and YFSETQ. V dropped 4 bases and J dropped 8; count of bases not matched to a gene: 12. CDR3 loop: CASSTGASNVDEQFF. For the CDR3, the DNA is TGCGCCAGCAGCACAGGGGCCTCTAACGTCGATGAGCAGTTCTTC.

The chain's CDR3 is CASSLVSGKNTEAFF. Here the CDR3 DNA reads TGTGCCAGCAGCTTAGTTTCAGGGAAGAACACTGAAGCTTTCTTT. This chain connects TRBV7-2 to TRBJ1-1; maybe TRBD1 (5 bases). V dropped 1 base and J dropped 1 base, with 10 bases sitting between them. The CDR3 is 15 amino acids. CDR1 is SGHTA, CDR2 FQGNSA, per germline.

This clone was detected once. This chain connects TRBV11-2 to TRBJ2-1; 7 bases match TRBD1. Germline CDR1 SGHAT, CDR2 FQNNGV. The CDR3 consists of 15 residues. V was clipped by 5 bases and J by 4 bases; unmatched bases: 8. CDR3 nucleotide sequence: TGTGCCAGCAGCCCAAGGGGACAGCGTTACAATGAGCAGTTCTTC. This translates into CASSPRGQRYNEQFF.

The V call is TRBV5-1, the J call TRBJ2-7; TRBD2 matches at 8 bases. J was trimmed by 2 bases and V by 4 bases; bases with no gene match: 8. The CDR3 is 15 amino acids. Looked up from germline, CDR1 is SGHRS and CDR2 is YFSETQ. Here the CDR3 DNA reads TGCGCCAGCAGCCCCGGACTAGCTTCAGCCTACGAGCAGTACTTC. It is translated as CASSPGLASAYEQYF. The full variable domain, completed using reference TRBV5-1 and TRBJ2-7, is KAGVTQTPRYLIKTRGQQVTLSCSPISGHRSVSWYQQTPGQGLQFLFEYFSETQRNKGNFPGRFSGRQFSNSRSEMNVSTLELGDSALYLCASSPGLASAYEQYFGPGTRLTVT.

The chain links TRBV7-9 to TRBJ2-7, with 11 bases fitting TRBD1. V was pared by 5 bases and J by 9 bases, with 15 bases of the junction left unmatched. The CDR3 length is 16 residues. Per germline, CDR1 SEHNR and CDR2 FQNEAQ (reference sequence). The DNA of the CDR3 is TGTGCCAGCAGCCCTAGGACAGGGGGCGGCCCCCTTCGGCAGTACTTC. Protein product: CASSPRTGGGPLRQYF.

This clone was counted only a few times. The chain links TRBV9 to TRBJ1-1; TRBD1 is a possible D gene (6 bases). Germline assignment: CDR1 SGDLS and CDR2 YYNGEE. Trimming pared 2 bases from V and 1 base from J, leaving 9 bases between. The CDR3 runs 14 residues. CDR3 nucleotide sequence: TGTGCCAGCAGCGTGGGGACACAGAACACTGAAGCTTTCTTT. Translated: CASSVGTQNTEAFF.

This chain uses TRBV28 with TRBJ2-7; the match to TRBD1 covers 7 bases. The CDR3 totals 15 residues. Germline V gene lookup returns CDR1 MDHEN and CDR2 SYDVKM. The V gene end was trimmed by 4 bases and the J gene end by 6 bases; junction bases not matched to a gene: 12. Here the CDR3 reads CASSSQSWTGSEQYF. The CDR3 bases are TGTGCCAGCAGTTCGCAGAGCTGGACAGGTAGCGAGCAGTACTTC.

This chain links TRBV13 with TRBJ2-7; D is uncertain. Trimming pared 5 bases from V and 4 bases from J, leaving 15 bases between. Germline lookup yields CDR1 PRHDT and CDR2 FYEKMQ (reference sequence). The CDR3 runs 14 residues. The CDR3 DNA reads TGTGCCAGCAGCCCGCCCGGTAGCTTATACGAGCAGTACTTC. Amino acid sequence: CASSPPGSLYEQYF.

The V and J genes are TRBV29-1 and TRBJ2-5, with D hard to call. The V gene's germline CDR1 is SQVTM and CDR2 ANQGSEA. Trimming cost V 6 bases and J 5 bases, with 7 bases left between them. The CDR3 extends over 10 amino acids. The chain's CDR3 is CSVLGETQYF. In nucleotides, the CDR3 is TGCAGCGTGCTCGGTGAGACCCAGTACTTC.

The V and J genes are TRBV11-2 and TRBJ2-5, with TRBD1 matching 9 bases. V shed 3 bases and J 2 bases; nucleotides not matched to a gene: 7. Germline V gene sequence: CDR1 SGHAT, CDR2 FQNNGV. CDR3 length: 16 amino acids. This CDR3 is CASSFQPGTGQETQYF. CDR3 coding DNA: TGTGCCAGCAGCTTCCAACCCGGGACAGGGCAAGAGACCCAGTACTTC.

The chain has TRBV5-1 and TRBJ1-1; D not resolved. Germline V gene data show CDR1 as SGHRS and CDR2 as YFSETQ. Trimming took off 0 bases at V and 4 bases at J, with 13 bases between the two ends. The CDR3 length is 15 residues. The CDR3 loop reads CASSLGETWGTEAFF. CDR3 coding DNA: TGCGCCAGCAGCTTGGGGGAGACATGGGGCACTGAAGCTTTCTTT.

The rearrangement joins TRBV6-6 to TRBJ2-1; D gene ambiguous. The germline V gene encodes CDR1 MNHNY and CDR2 SVGAGI (reference sequence). This CDR3 has 16 residues. The V end was cut by 2 bases, the J end by 0 bases, with 11 bases between. Here the CDR3 DNA reads TGTGCCAGCAGTTACGTAGGTGGGCCCTCCTACAATGAGCAGTTCTTC. Its protein product is CASSYVGGPSYNEQFF.

This CDR3 is CASSSVTSGSYSGANVLTF. The CDR3 nucleotides read TGTGCCAGCAGCAGCGTGACTAGCGGGAGCTACTCTGGGGCCAACGTCCTGACTTTC. This chain uses TRBV21-1 with TRBJ2-6; the D call of TRBD2 is as the table states it, not checked on the DNA. TRBV21-1 is a pseudogene. CDR3 length: 19 amino acids.

This chain joins TRBV30 and TRBJ1-6, with D unclear. The CDR3 contains 12 residues. The germline V gene encodes CDR1 GTSNPN and CDR2 SVGIG (reference sequence). CDR3 region: CGMKDGGSPLHF. The CDR3 DNA sequence: TGTGGGATGAAGGACGGAGGATCACCCCTCCACTTT.

The chain couples TRBV5-1 to TRBJ1-1; D is possibly TRBD1 (6 bases). Per the germline V gene, CDR1 is SGHRS and CDR2 is YFSETQ. V gave up 5 bases and J gave up 0 bases, with 8 bases separating them. The CDR3 runs 13 residues. The CDR3 protein is CASRQGLNTEAFF. The CDR3 nucleotides are TGCGCCAGCAGGCAGGGGTTGAACACTGAAGCTTTCTTT. Together with reference TRBV5-1 and TRBJ1-1, the CDR3 gives the full variable domain: KAGVTQTPRYLIKTRGQQVTLSCSPISGHRSVSWYQQTPGQGLQFLFEYFSETQRNKGNFPGRFSGRQFSNSRSEMNVSTLELGDSALYLCASRQGLNTEAFFGQGTRLTVV.

Here the CDR3 reads CASSPDPLAYGTDTQYF. CDR3 in DNA: TGTGCCAGCAGCCCCGACCCCCTAGCATACGGCACAGATACGCAGTATTTT. The rearrangement joins TRBV9 to TRBJ2-3; D possibly corresponds to TRBD2 (5 bases). With 4 bases removed from V and 1 base from J, the gap between germline ends came to 19 bases. The CDR3 has 17 amino acids. Germline assignment: CDR1 SGDLS and CDR2 YYNGEE.

V usage is TRBV5-1 and J usage is TRBJ1-1, with D perhaps TRBD1 (5 bases). The CDR3 has 13 residues. CDR1 and CDR2 from the germline V gene are SGHRS and YFSETQ. Trimming took off 6 bases at V and 1 base at J, with 10 bases between the two ends. The CDR3, as DNA: TGCGCCAGCACTTGGGGGGGGAACACTGAAGCTTTCTTT. Its translation: CASTWGGNTEAFF.

This clone has a single count. As DNA, the CDR3 is TGCAGCGCCGGGACAGGGGGTGGTGAAAAACTGTTTTTT. Its translation is CSAGTGGGEKLFF. The rearrangement uses TRBV29-1 and TRBJ1-4; 11 bases align to TRBD1. Germline V gene sequence: CDR1 SQVTM, CDR2 ANQGSEA. This CDR3 comprises 13 residues. The ends lost 7 bases at V and 7 bases at J; junction bases unmatched: 5. Filled out from reference TRBV29-1 and TRBJ1-4, the complete variable domain reads SAVISQKPSRDICQRGTSLTIQCQVDSQVTMMFWYRQQPGQSLTLIATANQGSEATYESGFVIDKFPISRPNLTFSTLTVSNMSPEDSSIYLCSAGTGGGEKLFFGSGTQLSVL.

This chain uses TRBV6-1 with TRBJ2-5; 9 bases map to TRBD1. The CDR3 runs to 14 residues. With 6 bases clipped from V and 5 bases from J, the junction kept 7 bases outside the gene matches. Per germline, CDR1 MNHNS and CDR2 SASEGT. The CDR3 loop reads CASSEQGAGETQYF. CDR3 DNA sequence: TGTGCCAGCAGCGAACAGGGGGCTGGGGAGACCCAGTACTTC.

The rearrangement links TRBV28 to TRBJ1-2; 7 nucleotides align to TRBD1. The V segment lost 3 bases and the J segment 7 bases; nucleotides outside the gene matches: 5. The V gene's germline CDR1 is MDHEN and CDR2 SYDVKM. The CDR3 extends over 13 amino acids. As DNA, the CDR3 is TGTGCCAGCAGTTTCGGGCAGGGGGTTGGCTACACCTTC. Translation: CASSFGQGVGYTF.

The rearrangement uses TRBV30 and TRBJ1-3; TRBD1 matches 10 bases. Losses at the gene ends were 3 bases for V and 2 bases for J; bases not matched to a gene: 10. This CDR3 comprises 17 residues. Germline loops: CDR1 GTSNPN, CDR2 SVGIG (reference sequence). CDR3 nucleotide sequence: TGTGCCTGGAGGGACACGAGAGGGACAGGGGCTGGAAACACCATATATTTT. Translation gives CAWRDTRGTGAGNTIYF.

This CDR3 reads CASSQDSQNQPQHF. CDR3 DNA sequence: TGTGCCAGCAGCCAAGATAGCCAAAATCAGCCCCAGCATTTT. This chain joins TRBV4-2 and TRBJ1-5; no clear D. V shed 0 bases and J shed 4 bases, with 7 bases lying between them. Germline CDR1 reads LGHNA; CDR2 reads YNFKEQ. The CDR3 is made up of 14 amino acids.

This chain connects TRBV6-1 to TRBJ2-3, with TRBD2 matching over 11 bases. CDR3 length: 16 amino acids. Germline CDR1 is MNHNS and CDR2 is SASEGT. After removal of 2 bases from V and 4 bases from J, the junction contained 5 bases not matched to a gene. The CDR3 spells CASSERLAGGSDTQYF. The CDR3 nucleotides read TGTGCCAGCAGTGAACGGCTAGCGGGAGGTTCAGATACGCAGTATTTT.

This clone is a singleton in its sample. The V call is TRBV6-1, the J call TRBJ2-3, with unresolved D. V shed 11 bases and J shed 2 bases, with 11 bases lying between them. Germline CDR1 and CDR2: MNHNS and SASEGT. This CDR3 spans 12 amino acids. The CDR3 DNA follows: TGTGCCTCCGGGTCTTACACAGATACGCAGTATTTT. This translates into CASGSYTDTQYF.

The chain combines TRBV2 with TRBJ1-5; 8 nucleotides line up with TRBD1. The germline CDR1 and CDR2 sequences are SNHLY and FYNNEI. This CDR3 has 14 amino acids. V lost 7 bases to trimming and J lost 3 bases; unmatched junction nucleotides: 5. CDR3 in DNA: TGTGCCAGCACCGGACAGGGTTACAATCAGCCCCAGCATTTT. Translation: CASTGQGYNQPQHF.

The chain carries TRBV28 and TRBJ1-3, with D perhaps TRBD1 (5 bases). The CDR3 covers 15 residues. Looked up from germline, CDR1 is MDHEN and CDR2 is SYDVKM. V shed 5 bases and J shed 0 bases, with 11 bases lying between them. CDR3 residues: CASSPGGSSGNTIYF. The CDR3 bases are TGTGCCAGCAGTCCGGGGGGGAGCTCTGGAAACACCATATATTTT.

The chain is built from TRBV5-1 and TRBJ2-1, with no clear D. The CDR3 runs to 14 residues. The V end lost 4 bases, the J end lost 0 bases, and 8 bases lay between the germline ends. CDR1 and CDR2 from the germline V gene are SGHRS and YFSETQ. The CDR3 spells CASSNKTSYNEQFF. The CDR3 DNA reads as TGCGCCAGCAGCAACAAAACCTCCTACAATGAGCAGTTCTTC.

This clone was seen a handful of times. The rearrangement links TRBV5-1 to TRBJ1-1; D remains ambiguous. V lost 0 bases and J 6 bases, leaving 9 bases between the germline ends. The CDR3 length is 13 residues. In germline, CDR1 is SGHRS, CDR2 YFSETQ. The CDR3 sequence is CASSLAGSAEAFF. The CDR3 DNA reads TGCGCCAGCAGCTTGGCGGGGTCGGCTGAAGCTTTCTTT.

The chain combines TRBV9 with TRBJ2-2, with 10 bases identical to TRBD1. Germline V CDR1 and CDR2: SGDLS, YYNGEE. This CDR3 is built from 17 residues. Germline trimming cut 4 bases from V and 0 bases from J; bases unmatched to any gene: 6. CDR3 DNA sequence: TGTGCCAGCAGCAACCGACAGGGGGCACCGAACACCGGGGAGCTGTTTTTT. This gives the protein CASSNRQGAPNTGELFF. Looking up the rest from reference TRBV9 and TRBJ2-2 gives the full variable domain: DSGVTQTPKHLITATGQRVTLRCSPRSGDLSVYWYQQSLDQGLQFLIQYYNGEERAKGNILERFSAQQFPDLHSELNLSSLELGDSALYFCASSNRQGAPNTGELFFGEGSRLTVL.